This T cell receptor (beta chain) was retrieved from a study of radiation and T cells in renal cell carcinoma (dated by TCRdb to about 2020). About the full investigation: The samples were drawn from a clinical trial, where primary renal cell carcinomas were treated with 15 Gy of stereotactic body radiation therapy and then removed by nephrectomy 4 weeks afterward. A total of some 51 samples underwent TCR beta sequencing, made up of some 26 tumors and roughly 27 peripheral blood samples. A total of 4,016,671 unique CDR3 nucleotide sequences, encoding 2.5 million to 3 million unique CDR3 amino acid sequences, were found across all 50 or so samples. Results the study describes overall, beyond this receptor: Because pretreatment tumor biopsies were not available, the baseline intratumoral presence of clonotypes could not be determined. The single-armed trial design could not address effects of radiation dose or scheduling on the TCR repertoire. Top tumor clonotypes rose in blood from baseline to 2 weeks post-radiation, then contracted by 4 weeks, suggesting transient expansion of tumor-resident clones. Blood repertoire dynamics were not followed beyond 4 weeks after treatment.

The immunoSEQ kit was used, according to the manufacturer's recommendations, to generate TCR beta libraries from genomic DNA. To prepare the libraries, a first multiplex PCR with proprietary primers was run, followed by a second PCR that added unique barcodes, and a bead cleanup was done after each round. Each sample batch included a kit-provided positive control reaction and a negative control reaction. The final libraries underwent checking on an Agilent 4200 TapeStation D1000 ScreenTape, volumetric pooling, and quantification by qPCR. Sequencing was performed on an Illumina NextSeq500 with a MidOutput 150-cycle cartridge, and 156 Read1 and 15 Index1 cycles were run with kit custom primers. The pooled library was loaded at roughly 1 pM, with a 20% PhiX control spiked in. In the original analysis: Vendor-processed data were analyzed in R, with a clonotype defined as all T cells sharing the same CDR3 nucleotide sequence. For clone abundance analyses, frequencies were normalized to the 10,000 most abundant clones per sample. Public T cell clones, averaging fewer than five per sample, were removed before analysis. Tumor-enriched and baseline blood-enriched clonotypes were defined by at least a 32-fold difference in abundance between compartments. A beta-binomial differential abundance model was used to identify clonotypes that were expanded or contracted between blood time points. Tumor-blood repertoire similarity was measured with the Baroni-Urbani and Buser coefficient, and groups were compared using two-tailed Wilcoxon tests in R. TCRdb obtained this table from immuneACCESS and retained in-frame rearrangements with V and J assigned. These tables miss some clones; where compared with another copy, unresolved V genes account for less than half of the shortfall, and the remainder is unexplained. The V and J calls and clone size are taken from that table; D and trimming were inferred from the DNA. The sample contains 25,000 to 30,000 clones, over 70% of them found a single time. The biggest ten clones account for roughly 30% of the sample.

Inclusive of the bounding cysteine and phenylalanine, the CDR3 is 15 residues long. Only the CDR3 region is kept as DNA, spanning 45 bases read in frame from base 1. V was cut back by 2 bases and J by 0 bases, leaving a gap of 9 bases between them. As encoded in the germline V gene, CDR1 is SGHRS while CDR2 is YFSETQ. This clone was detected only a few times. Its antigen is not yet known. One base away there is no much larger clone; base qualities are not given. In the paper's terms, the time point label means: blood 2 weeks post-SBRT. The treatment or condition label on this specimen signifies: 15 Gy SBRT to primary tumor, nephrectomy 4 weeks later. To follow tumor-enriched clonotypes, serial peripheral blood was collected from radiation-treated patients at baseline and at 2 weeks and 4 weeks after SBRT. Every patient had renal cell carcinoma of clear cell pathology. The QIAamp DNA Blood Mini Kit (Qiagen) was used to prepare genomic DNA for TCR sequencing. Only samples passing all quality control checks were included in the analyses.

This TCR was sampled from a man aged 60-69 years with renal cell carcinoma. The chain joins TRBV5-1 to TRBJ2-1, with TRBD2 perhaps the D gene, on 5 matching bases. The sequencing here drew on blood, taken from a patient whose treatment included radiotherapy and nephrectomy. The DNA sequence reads TGCGCCAGCAGCTTACTAGTCGGCTCCTACAATGAGCAGTTCTTC. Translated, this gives CASSLLVGSYNEQFF.